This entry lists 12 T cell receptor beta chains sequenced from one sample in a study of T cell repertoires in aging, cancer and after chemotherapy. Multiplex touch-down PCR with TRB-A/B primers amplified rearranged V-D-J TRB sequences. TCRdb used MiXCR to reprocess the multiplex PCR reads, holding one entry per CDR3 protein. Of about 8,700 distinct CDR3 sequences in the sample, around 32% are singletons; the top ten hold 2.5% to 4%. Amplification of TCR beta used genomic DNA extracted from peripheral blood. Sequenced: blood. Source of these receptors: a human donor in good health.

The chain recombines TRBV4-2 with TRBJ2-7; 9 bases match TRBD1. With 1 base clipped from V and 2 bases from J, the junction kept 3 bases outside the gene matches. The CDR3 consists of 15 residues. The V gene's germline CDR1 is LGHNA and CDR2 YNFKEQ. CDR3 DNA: TGTGCCAGCAGCCAAGTTGGGACAGGGCCCTACGAGCAGTACTTC. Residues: CASSQVGTGPYEQYF.

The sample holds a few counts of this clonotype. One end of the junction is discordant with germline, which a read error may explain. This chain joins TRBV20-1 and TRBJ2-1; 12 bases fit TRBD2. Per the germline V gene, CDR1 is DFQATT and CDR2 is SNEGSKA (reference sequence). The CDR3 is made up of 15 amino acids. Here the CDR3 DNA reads TGCAGTGCGAGAGGACTAGCGGGATCTTACAATGAGCAGTTCTTC. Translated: CSARGLAGSYNEQFF.

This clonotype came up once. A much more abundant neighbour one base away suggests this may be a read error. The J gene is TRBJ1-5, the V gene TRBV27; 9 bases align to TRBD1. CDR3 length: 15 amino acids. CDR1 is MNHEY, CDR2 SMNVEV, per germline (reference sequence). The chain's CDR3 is CASSYGTGSSWPQNF. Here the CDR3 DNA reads TGTGCCAGCAGCTATGGGACAGGGTCCTCGTGGCCCCAGAATTTT.

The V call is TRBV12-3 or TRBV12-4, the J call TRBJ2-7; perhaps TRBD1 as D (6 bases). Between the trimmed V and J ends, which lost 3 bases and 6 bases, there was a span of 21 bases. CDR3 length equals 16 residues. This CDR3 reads CASSFGRTDLWGEQYF. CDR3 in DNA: TGTGCCAGCAGTTTCGGGCGGACAGACCTTTGGGGCGAGCAGTACTTC.

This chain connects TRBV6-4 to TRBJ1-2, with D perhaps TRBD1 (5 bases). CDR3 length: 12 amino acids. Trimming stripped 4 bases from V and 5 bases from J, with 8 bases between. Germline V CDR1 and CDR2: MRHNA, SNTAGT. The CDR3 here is CASSGAGYGYTF. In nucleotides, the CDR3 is TGTGCCAGCAGTGGGGCAGGGTATGGCTACACCTTC.

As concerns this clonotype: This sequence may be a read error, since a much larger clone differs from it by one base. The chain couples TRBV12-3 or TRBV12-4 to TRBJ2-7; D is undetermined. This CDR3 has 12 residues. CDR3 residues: CAGSPGRYEQYF. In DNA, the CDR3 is TGTGCCGGCAGTCCCGGACGGTACGAGCAGTACTTC.

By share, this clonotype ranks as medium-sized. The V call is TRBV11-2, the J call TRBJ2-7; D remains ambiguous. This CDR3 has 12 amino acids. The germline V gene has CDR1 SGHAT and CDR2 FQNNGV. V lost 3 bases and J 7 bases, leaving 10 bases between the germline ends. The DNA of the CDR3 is TGTGCCAGCAGCTTGAGAACAAAGGAGCAGTACTTC. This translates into CASSLRTKEQYF.

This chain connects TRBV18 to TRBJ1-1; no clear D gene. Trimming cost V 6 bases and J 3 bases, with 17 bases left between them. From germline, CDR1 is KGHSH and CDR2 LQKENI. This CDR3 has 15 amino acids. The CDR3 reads CASSPRGLFDTEAFF. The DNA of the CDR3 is TGTGCCAGCTCCCCTCGGGGTTTATTTGACACTGAAGCTTTCTTT.

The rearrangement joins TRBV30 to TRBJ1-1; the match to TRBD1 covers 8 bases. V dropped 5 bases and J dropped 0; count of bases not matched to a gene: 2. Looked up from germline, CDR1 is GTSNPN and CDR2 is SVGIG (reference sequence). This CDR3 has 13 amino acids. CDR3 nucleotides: TGTGCCTGGGGACAGGGCCTGAACACTGAAGCTTTCTTT. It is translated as CAWGQGLNTEAFF.

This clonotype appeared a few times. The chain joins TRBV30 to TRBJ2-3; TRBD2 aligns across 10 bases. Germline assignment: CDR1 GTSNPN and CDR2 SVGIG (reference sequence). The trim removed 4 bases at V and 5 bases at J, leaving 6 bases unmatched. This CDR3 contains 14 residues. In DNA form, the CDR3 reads TGTGCCTGGAAGATAGCGGGAGGTCGAGATACGCAGTATTTT. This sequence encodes CAWKIAGGRDTQYF.

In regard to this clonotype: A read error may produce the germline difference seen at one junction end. The CDR3 coding sequence is TGCGCCAGCAGCCAAGGGACCTTAGAGACCCAGTACTTC. Translating gives CASSQGTLETQYF. The chain couples TRBV4-2 to TRBJ2-5; D might be TRBD1 or TRBD2, each matching 5 bases. This CDR3 spans 13 amino acids. Germline V gene lookup returns CDR1 LGHNA and CDR2 YNFKEQ.

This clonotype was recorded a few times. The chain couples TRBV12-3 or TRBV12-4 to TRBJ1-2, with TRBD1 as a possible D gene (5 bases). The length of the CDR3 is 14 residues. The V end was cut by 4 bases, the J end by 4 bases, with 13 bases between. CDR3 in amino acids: CASSSRELPYGYTF. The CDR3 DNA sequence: TGTGCCAGCAGTTCCAGGGAGCTTCCCTATGGCTACACCTTC.